Listed below are T cell receptor beta chains from one sample, sequenced in a study of blood T cells in healthy people across ages. TCRdb itself ran the 5' RACE reads through MiXCR, one entry per CDR3 protein. This sample has more than 900,000 distinct CDR3 sequences, with almost 25% found just once. These data are also associated with another study on T cells of mothers and their children.

Sequencing input: blood. The receptors here all came from a girl aged 2 to 10 in good health. The CDR3 runs from the conserved cysteine through the conserved F or W. The D gene is left open where the match is weak. Only some rows state a clone size, as once, few, many or a class for expanded clones.

>TRBD2|TRBV14|TRBJ2-1|few
CASSQSGSPFSSYNEQFF
TGTGCCAGCAGCCAGAGCGGGAGTCCTTTCAGCTCCTACAATGAGCAGTTCTTC
>TRBD2|TRBV4-3|TRBJ2-1|NA
CASSPGLQYNEQFF
TGCGCCAGCAGCCCGGGACTACAATACAATGAGCAGTTCTTC
>NA|TRBV24-1|TRBJ2-5|NA
CATSDRQGGTEETQYF
TGTGCCACCAGTGATCGGCAGGGGGGAACCGAAGAGACCCAGTACTTC
>NA|TRBV28|TRBJ1-6|NA
CASSARTGGLYNSPLHF
TGTGCCAGCAGTGCCCGGACGGGGGGACTTTATAATTCACCCCTCCACTTT
>NA|TRBV2|TRBJ2-6|NA
CASSSSSGANILTF
TGTGCCAGCAGTTCTAGCTCTGGGGCCAACATCCTGACTTTC
>TRBD2|TRBV12-3/TRBV12-4|TRBJ2-1|few
CASSSSGLANEQFF
TGTGCCAGCAGTTCCTCGGGACTAGCGAATGAGCAGTTCTTC
>NA|TRBV6-1|TRBJ2-5|few
CASRLLDGETQYF
TGTGCCAGCAGGTTACTAGATGGGGAGACCCAGTACTTC
>TRBD2|TRBV20-1|TRBJ2-3|NA
CSAIDTSGTDTQYF
TGCAGTGCTATTGACACTAGCGGCACAGATACGCAGTATTTT
>NA|TRBV20-1|TRBJ2-1|NA
CSAPNRDFHNEQFF
TGCAGTGCTCCGAACCGGGACTTCCACAATGAGCAGTTCTTC
>NA|TRBV6-5|TRBJ2-3|NA
CASTNYGQQDTQYF
TGTGCCAGCACCAATTATGGGCAACAGGATACGCAGTATTTT
>TRBD2|TRBV3-1|TRBJ2-1|NA
CASSLRGAAEQFF
TGTGCCAGCAGCCTGCGGGGGGCGGCAGAGCAGTTCTTC
>NA|TRBV6-6|TRBJ1-1|few
CASSYLGDTGEAFF
TGTGCCAGCAGTTATTTGGGGGATACGGGTGAAGCTTTCTTT
>NA|TRBV19|TRBJ1-1|NA
CASASRGNTEAFF
TGTGCCAGTGCGTCTCGGGGGAACACTGAAGCTTTCTTT
>TRBD2|TRBV29-1|TRBJ2-3|NA
CSVGVGLGYTDTQYF
TGCAGCGTTGGTGTTGGACTAGGATACACAGATACGCAGTATTTT
>TRBD2|TRBV28|TRBJ2-1|NA
CASSFLGLAEFYNEQFF
TGTGCCAGCAGTTTTCTAGGACTAGCGGAATTTTACAATGAGCAGTTCTTC
>NA|TRBV28|TRBJ2-5|NA
CASAVLGLLGFETQYF
TGTGCCAGTGCGGTCCTAGGACTCTTGGGATTCGAGACCCAGTACTTC
>TRBD1|TRBV5-1|TRBJ1-1|NA
CASSTWTGVGTEAFF
TGCGCCAGCAGCACCTGGACAGGGGTCGGCACTGAAGCTTTCTTT
>NA|TRBV9|TRBJ2-5|NA
CASSARQGLGETQYF
TGTGCCAGCAGCGCCAGACAGGGACTAGGAGAGACCCAGTACTTC
>NA|TRBV7-3|TRBJ1-2|few
CASSLDLGGGYTF
TGTGCCAGCAGCTTAGATCTTGGAGGTGGCTACACCTTC
>NA|TRBV2|TRBJ2-5|NA
CASSEGGTPLPQSQETQYF
TGTGCCAGCAGTGAGGGGGGAACTCCGCTCCCCCAGAGTCAAGAGACCCAGTACTTC
>NA|TRBV3-1|TRBJ1-2|few
CASRSQWDPNYGYTF
TGTGCCAGCAGGTCACAGTGGGACCCCAACTATGGCTACACCTTC
>TRBD2|TRBV12-3/TRBV12-4|TRBJ2-7|few
CASNHGLLAGDGEQYF
TGTGCCAGCAACCATGGTCTCCTAGCGGGAGACGGCGAGCAGTACTTC
>NA|TRBV11-2|TRBJ2-7|few
CASRISSSGEQYF
TGTGCCAGCAGAATCAGCTCGTCTGGCGAGCAGTACTTC
>NA|TRBV5-1|TRBJ1-1|NA
CASSLGLGGDEAFF
TGCGCCAGCAGCTTGGGTCTGGGTGGGGATGAAGCTTTCTTT
>NA|TRBV29-1|TRBJ2-3|NA
CSVTGFTGTQYF
TGCAGCGTGACCGGATTCACAGGTACGCAGTATTTT
>TRBD1|TRBV7-9|TRBJ1-6|few
CASSSAGTDNSPLHF
TGTGCCAGCAGCTCCGCAGGGACAGACAATTCACCCCTCCACTTT
>TRBD2|TRBV7-2|TRBJ2-5|few
CASSASRTSGGRETQYF
TGTGCCAGCAGCGCCAGCAGGACTAGCGGGGGGAGGGAGACCCAGTACTTC
>NA|TRBV12-3/TRBV12-4|TRBJ2-5|few
CASLGETQYF
TGTGCCTCCCTAGGGGAGACCCAGTACTTC
>NA|TRBV7-9|TRBJ1-6|few
CASSESGTPSSYNSPLHF
TGTGCCAGCAGCGAATCCGGGACACCGAGCTCCTATAATTCACCCCTCCACTTT
>NA|TRBV7-9|TRBJ2-5|NA
CASSPTDGGGETQYF
TGTGCCAGCAGCCCTACCGATGGAGGGGGGGAGACCCAGTACTTC
>NA|TRBV27|TRBJ1-1|NA
CASSLSESTEAFF
TGTGCCAGCAGTTTAAGTGAGTCCACTGAAGCTTTCTTT
>NA|TRBV20-1|TRBJ2-3|NA
CSAREPAGYTDTQYF
TGCAGTGCTAGAGAACCAGCGGGTTACACAGATACGCAGTATTTT
>NA|TRBV28|TRBJ1-5|few
CASSGPSGHQPQHF
TGTGCCAGCAGCGGGCCTTCAGGGCATCAGCCCCAGCATTTT
>NA|TRBV14|TRBJ2-1|NA
CASSPGTGEQFF
TGTGCCAGCAGCCCGGGCACAGGTGAGCAGTTCTTC
>NA|TRBV12-3/TRBV12-4|TRBJ2-1|NA
CASNVGGRTYNEQFF
TGTGCCAGCAACGTGGGGGGTAGAACCTACAATGAGCAGTTCTTC
>NA|TRBV5-1|TRBJ2-5|NA
CASSLDYPEGTQYF
TGCGCCAGCAGCTTGGATTACCCAGAGGGGACCCAGTACTTC
>NA|TRBV12-3/TRBV12-4|TRBJ2-1|NA
CASSSQLVHEQFF
TGTGCCAGCAGTTCGCAACTAGTTCATGAGCAGTTCTTC
>NA|TRBV6-4|TRBJ2-3|few
CASSEELTDTQYF
TGTGCCAGCAGTGAAGAGCTAACAGATACGCAGTATTTT
>NA|TRBV6-5|TRBJ2-3|NA
CASSYSLGPTTDTQYF
TGTGCCAGCAGTTACTCGCTGGGGCCCACCACAGATACGCAGTATTTT